This T cell receptor beta chain was profiled in a study of technical replicates of blood from several donors. Libraries were prepared by immunoSEQ multiplex PCR; TCRdb keeps only in-frame clonotypes and omits some of them. The sample records some 87,000 clones, approximately 91% being singletons. This clone showed up just once. The CDR3 runs 14 residues. CDR1 is MNHNS and CDR2 is SASEGT in the germline V gene. Between the trimmed V and J ends, which lost 7 bases and 2 bases, there was a span of 13 bases. J is TRBJ2-3 and V is TRBV6-1, with D perhaps TRBD2 (6 bases). The sample consisted of T cells isolated from PBMCs. The sequence derives from a human donor in good health. CDR3 DNA sequence: TGTGCCAGCAATACGGAGGGGTCCACAGATACGCAGTATTTT. As protein: CASNTEGSTDTQYF.